Listed below are T cell receptor beta chains from one sample, sequenced in a study of shared clonotypes between healthy human individuals. Measured with immunoSEQ multiplex PCR; TCRdb has only the in-frame clones, and not every one. The sample includes 600,000 to 750,000 clones, less than 95% of them seen just once. The sequencing sample was made of memory CD8+ T cells from PBMCs. The receptors here all came from a man between 18 and 35 years old in good health. Some clones in this sample may be carry-over from other donors' samples. Each CDR3 is given with its conserved first and last residue. D genes are given only for firm matches. Size tells how often a clone was seen (once, few, many) or the class of an expanded clone, and some rows leave it out.

. | TRBJ1-2 | . | TRBV4-1 | CASSQDQFRGTNYGYTF | TGCGCCAGCAGCCAAGATCAATTTCGGGGGACTAACTATGGCTACACCTTC
. | TRBJ2-7 | . | TRBV6-5 | CASSYTEGWSYEQYF | TGTGCCAGCAGTTACACCGAGGGCTGGAGCTACGAGCAGTACTTC
. | TRBJ2-5 | TRBD2 | TRBV27 | CASSLTGTSGKETQYF | TGTGCCAGCAGTTTAACCGGGACTAGCGGGAAAGAGACCCAGTACTTC
. | TRBJ1-1 | . | TRBV6-4 | CASSTGQENTEAFF | TGTGCCAGCAGTACGGGGCAAGAGAACACTGAAGCTTTCTTT
once | TRBJ2-5 | . | TRBV6-6 | CASSTMTSWGETQYF | TGTGCCAGCAGCACCATGACTAGTTGGGGGGAGACCCAGTACTTC
. | TRBJ2-7 | . | TRBV4-3 | CASSQDWGYEQYF | TGCGCCAGCAGCCAAGACTGGGGCTACGAGCAGTACTTC
once | TRBJ2-7 | . | TRBV29-1 | CSVRENSYEQYF | TGCAGCGTGAGGGAAAACTCCTACGAGCAGTACTTC
. | TRBJ2-2 | . | TRBV29-1 | CSVDLGVGRELFF | TGCAGCGTTGACCTAGGAGTCGGGAGGGAGCTGTTTTTT
once | TRBJ1-2 | . | TRBV7-2 | CASSFGGLAYGYTF | TGTGCCAGCAGCTTTGGGGGGCTCGCCTATGGCTACACCTTC
. | TRBJ2-7 | . | TRBV27 | CASRFAGTVSYEQYF | TGTGCCAGCAGGTTTGCGGGAACAGTTTCCTACGAGCAGTACTTC
once | TRBJ1-5 | . | TRBV21-1 | CASSKGGPDSNQPQHF | TGTGCCAGCAGCAAAGGCGGCCCCGATAGCAATCAGCCCCAGCATTTT
. | TRBJ1-5 | TRBD1 | TRBV28 | CASKGGQGVQPQHF | TGTGCCAGCAAGGGCGGACAGGGGGTTCAGCCCCAGCATTTT
. | TRBJ2-7 | . | TRBV11-3 | CASSFAGGHVRRYYEQYF | TGTGCCAGCAGCTTCGCCGGGGGACATGTCAGGCGTTACTACGAGCAGTACTTC
. | TRBJ1-5 | . | TRBV4-3 | CASSQESGQGWNQPQHF | TGCGCCAGCAGCCAAGAGAGTGGGCAGGGGTGGAATCAGCCCCAGCATTTT
. | TRBJ2-7 | . | TRBV27 | CASSEGSEQYF | TGTGCCAGCAGTGAAGGGTCCGAGCAGTACTTC
. | TRBJ1-6 | TRBD1 | TRBV7-2 | CASSLAGQGGGLPLHF | TGTGCCAGCAGCTTAGCCGGACAGGGGGGCGGGTTACCCCTCCACTTT
. | TRBJ2-3 | . | TRBV4-3 | CASSPQSRGRAARGTDTQYF | TGCGCCAGCAGCCCGCAAAGCCGGGGGCGGGCGGCCCGAGGCACAGATACGCAGTATTTT
. | TRBJ1-4 | . | TRBV29-1 | CSVYGGWFANEKLFF | TGCAGCGTTTATGGGGGGTGGTTTGCTAATGAAAAACTGTTTTTT
. | TRBJ2-5 | TRBD1 | TRBV7-9 | CASIDRGKETQYF | TGTGCCAGCATAGACAGGGGTAAAGAGACCCAGTACTTC
. | TRBJ1-4 | . | TRBV6-5 | CASSYSAPEANEKLFF | TGTGCCAGCAGTTACTCGGCGCCAGAAGCTAATGAAAAACTGTTTTTT
. | TRBJ2-7 | TRBD1 | TRBV27 | CASSLRQGFYEQYF | TGTGCCAGCAGTCTCCGACAGGGCTTCTACGAGCAGTACTTC
. | TRBJ1-5 | . | TRBV7-8 | CASSLDRDPSNQPQHF | TGTGCCAGCAGCTTAGACAGGGACCCTAGCAATCAGCCCCAGCATTTT
once | TRBJ1-4 | . | TRBV7-9 | CASSFTAATNEKLFF | TGTGCCAGCAGCTTCACTGCCGCAACTAATGAAAAACTGTTTTTT
. | TRBJ2-7 | . | TRBV6-6 | CASRRRDIYEQYF | TGTGCCAGCAGACGAAGGGACATATACGAGCAGTACTTC
. | TRBJ1-2 | . | TRBV6-5 | CASSYSEGPWGYTF | TGTGCCAGCAGTTACTCGGAGGGGCCATGGGGCTACACCTTC
. | TRBJ2-5 | . | TRBV27 | CASILRPGGSDQYF | TGTGCCAGCATCCTCCGACCCGGCGGGTCGGACCAGTACTTC
. | TRBJ1-2 | . | TRBV19 | CASSPPVQEEGFYGYTF | TGTGCCAGTAGCCCCCCAGTTCAGGAGGAAGGGTTCTATGGCTACACCTTC
. | TRBJ2-7 | . | TRBV4-1 | CASSRQIVTGTTYEQYF | TGCGCCAGCAGTCGACAAATAGTTACAGGGACAACCTACGAGCAGTACTTC
. | TRBJ2-6 | TRBD2 | TRBV7-8 | CASSSYRLAGGAGANVLTF | TGTGCCAGCAGCTCCTATCGACTAGCGGGAGGAGCTGGGGCCAACGTCCTGACTTTC
. | TRBJ2-7 | TRBD2 | TRBV29-1 | CSVEWGEGSYEQYF | TGCAGCGTTGAATGGGGGGAGGGCTCCTACGAGCAGTACTTC
few | TRBJ1-1 | . | TRBV28 | CASRPTVNTEAFF | TGTGCCAGCAGGCCAACAGTGAACACTGAAGCTTTCTTT
. | TRBJ1-3 | . | TRBV30 | CAWTREFAGNTIYF | TGTGCCTGGACCCGGGAATTCGCGGGAAACACCATATATTTT